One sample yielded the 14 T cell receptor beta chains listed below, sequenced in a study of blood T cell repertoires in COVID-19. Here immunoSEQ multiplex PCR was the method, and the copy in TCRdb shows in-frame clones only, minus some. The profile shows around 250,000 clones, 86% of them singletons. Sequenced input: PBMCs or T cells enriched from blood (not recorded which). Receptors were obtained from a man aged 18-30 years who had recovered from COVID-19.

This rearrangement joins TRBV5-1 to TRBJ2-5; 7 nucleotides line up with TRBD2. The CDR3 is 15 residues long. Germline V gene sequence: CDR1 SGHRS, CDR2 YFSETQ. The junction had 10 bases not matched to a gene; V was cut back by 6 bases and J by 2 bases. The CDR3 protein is CASTLASGMQETQYF. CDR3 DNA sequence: TGCGCCAGCACCCTGGCTAGCGGTATGCAAGAGACCCAGTACTTC. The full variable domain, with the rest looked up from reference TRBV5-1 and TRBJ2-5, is KAGVTQTPRYLIKTRGQQVTLSCSPISGHRSVSWYQQTPGQGLQFLFEYFSETQRNKGNFPGRFSGRQFSNSRSEMNVSTLELGDSALYLCASTLASGMQETQYFGPGTRLLVL.

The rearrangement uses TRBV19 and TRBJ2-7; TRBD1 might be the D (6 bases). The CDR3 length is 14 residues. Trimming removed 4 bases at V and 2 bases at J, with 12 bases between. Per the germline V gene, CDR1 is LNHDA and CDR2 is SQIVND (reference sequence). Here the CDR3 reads CASSSRGSAYEQYF. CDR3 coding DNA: TGTGCCAGTAGTAGCAGGGGCTCGGCCTACGAGCAGTACTTC.

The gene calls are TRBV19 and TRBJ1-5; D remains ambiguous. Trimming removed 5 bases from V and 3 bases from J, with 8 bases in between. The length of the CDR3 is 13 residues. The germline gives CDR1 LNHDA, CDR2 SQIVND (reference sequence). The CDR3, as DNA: TGTGCCAGTAGTCCCGGACTCAATCAGCCCCAGCATTTT. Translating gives CASSPGLNQPQHF.

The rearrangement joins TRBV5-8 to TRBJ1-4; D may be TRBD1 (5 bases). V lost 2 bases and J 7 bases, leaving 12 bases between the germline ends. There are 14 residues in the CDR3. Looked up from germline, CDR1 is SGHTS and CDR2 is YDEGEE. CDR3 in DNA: TGTGCCAGCAGCTTTGTGGGGCGCGGTGAAAAACTGTTTTTT. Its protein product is CASSFVGRGEKLFF.

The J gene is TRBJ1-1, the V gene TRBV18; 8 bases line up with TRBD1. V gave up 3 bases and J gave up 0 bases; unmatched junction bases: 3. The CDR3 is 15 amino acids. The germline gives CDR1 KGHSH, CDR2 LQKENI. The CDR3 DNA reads TGTGCCAGCTCACCCGGGACAGGTGTGAACACTGAAGCTTTCTTT. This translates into CASSPGTGVNTEAFF. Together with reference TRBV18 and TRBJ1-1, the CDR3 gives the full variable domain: NAGVMQNPRHLVRRRGQEARLRCSPMKGHSHVYWYRQLPEEGLKFMVYLQKENIIDESGMPKERFSAEFPKEGPSILRIQQVVRGDSAAYFCASSPGTGVNTEAFFGQGTRLTVV.

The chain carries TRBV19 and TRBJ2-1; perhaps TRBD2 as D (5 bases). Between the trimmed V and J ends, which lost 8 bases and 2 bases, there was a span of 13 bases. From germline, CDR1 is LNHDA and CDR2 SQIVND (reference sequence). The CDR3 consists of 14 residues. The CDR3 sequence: CASALGATYNEQFF. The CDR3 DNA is TGTGCCAGTGCACTAGGCGCAACCTACAATGAGCAGTTCTTC.

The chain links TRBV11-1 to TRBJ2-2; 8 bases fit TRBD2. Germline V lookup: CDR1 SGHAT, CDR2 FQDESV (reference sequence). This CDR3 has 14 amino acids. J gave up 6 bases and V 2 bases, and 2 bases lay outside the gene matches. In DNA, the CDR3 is TGTGCCAGCAGCTTAAAGCGGGGGCCCGGGGAGCTGTTTTTT. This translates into CASSLKRGPGELFF.

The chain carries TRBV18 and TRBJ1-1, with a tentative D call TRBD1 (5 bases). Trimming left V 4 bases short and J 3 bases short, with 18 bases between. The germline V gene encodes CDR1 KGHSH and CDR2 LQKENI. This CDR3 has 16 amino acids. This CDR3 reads CASSLDIGAADTEAFF. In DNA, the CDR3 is TGTGCCAGCTCACTAGACATAGGGGCGGCGGACACTGAAGCTTTCTTT.

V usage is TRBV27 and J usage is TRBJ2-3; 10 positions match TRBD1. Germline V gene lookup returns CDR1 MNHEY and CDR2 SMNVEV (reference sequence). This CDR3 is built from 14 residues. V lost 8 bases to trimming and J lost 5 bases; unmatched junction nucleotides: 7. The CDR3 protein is CASRRQGAGDTQYF. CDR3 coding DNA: TGTGCCAGCCGACGACAGGGGGCAGGAGATACGCAGTATTTT.

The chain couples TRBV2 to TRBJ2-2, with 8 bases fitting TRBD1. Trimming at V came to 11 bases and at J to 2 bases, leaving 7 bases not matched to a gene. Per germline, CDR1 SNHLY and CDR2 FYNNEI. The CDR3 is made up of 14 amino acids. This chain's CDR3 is CAGQGALNTGELFF. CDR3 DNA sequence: TGTGCCGGCCAGGGGGCCCTCAACACCGGGGAGCTGTTTTTT.

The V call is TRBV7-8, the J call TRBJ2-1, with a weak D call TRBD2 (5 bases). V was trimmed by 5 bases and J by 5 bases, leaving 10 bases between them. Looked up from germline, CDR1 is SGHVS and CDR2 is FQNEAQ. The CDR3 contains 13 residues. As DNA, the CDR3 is TGTGCCAGCAGCCAGACTACCAACAATGAGCAGTTCTTC. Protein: CASSQTTNNEQFF.

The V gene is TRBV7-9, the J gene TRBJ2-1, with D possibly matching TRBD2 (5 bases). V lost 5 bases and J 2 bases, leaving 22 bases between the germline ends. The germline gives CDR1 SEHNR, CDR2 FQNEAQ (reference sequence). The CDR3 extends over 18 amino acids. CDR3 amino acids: CASSDFLGGAEAYNEQFF. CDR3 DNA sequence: TGTGCCAGCAGCGACTTCCTCGGAGGAGCGGAGGCCTACAATGAGCAGTTCTTC.

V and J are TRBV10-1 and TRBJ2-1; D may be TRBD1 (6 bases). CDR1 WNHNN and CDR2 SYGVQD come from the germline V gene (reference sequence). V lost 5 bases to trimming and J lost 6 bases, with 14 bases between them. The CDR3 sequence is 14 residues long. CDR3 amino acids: CASSTARGSNEQFF. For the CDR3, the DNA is TGCGCCAGCAGTACCGCCAGGGGCTCCAATGAGCAGTTCTTC.

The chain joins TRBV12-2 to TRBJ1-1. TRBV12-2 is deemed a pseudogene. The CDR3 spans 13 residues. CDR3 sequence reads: CASRLARFTEAFF. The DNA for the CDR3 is TGTGCAAGTCGCTTAGCGCGCTTCACTGAAGCTTTCTTT.